The TCR beta chain under discussion was sequenced for a study of blood T cell repertoires in COVID-19. Study context: COVID-19 samples from acute and convalescent phases originated in the United States, Italy and Spain.

This CDR3 is built from 14 residues. CDR1 and CDR2 from the germline V gene are SGHRS and YFSETQ. V lost 3 bases and J lost 3; bases outside the gene matches: 5. TCRdb keeps only in-frame clones here, not all; method: immunoSEQ multiplex PCR. The table lists nearly 300,000 clones, 65% to 85% of them singletons. The genes are TRBV5-1 and TRBJ2-5; 7 bases align to TRBD1. The sample comprised peripheral blood. This sequence was found in a human donor with COVID-19, enrolled during active disease. The donor label of this sample is uncertain. In DNA form, the CDR3 reads TGCGCCAGCAGCTCACAGGGGATGGAAGAGACCCAGTACTTC. Residues: CASSSQGMEETQYF.